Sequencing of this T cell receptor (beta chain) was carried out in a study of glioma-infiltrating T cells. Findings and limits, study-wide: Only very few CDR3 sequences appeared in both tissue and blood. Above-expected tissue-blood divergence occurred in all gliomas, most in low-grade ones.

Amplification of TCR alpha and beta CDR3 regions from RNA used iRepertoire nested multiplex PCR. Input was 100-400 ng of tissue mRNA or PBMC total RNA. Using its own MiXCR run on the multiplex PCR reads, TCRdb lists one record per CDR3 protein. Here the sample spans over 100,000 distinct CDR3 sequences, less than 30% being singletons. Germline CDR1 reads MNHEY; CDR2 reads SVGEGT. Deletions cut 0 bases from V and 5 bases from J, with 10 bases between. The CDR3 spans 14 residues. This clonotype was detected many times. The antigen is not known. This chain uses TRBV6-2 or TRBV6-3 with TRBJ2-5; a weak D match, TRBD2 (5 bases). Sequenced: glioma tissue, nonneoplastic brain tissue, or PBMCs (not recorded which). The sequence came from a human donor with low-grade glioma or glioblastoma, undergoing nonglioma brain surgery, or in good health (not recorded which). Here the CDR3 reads CASSYSSRGETQYF. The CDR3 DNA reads TGTGCCAGCAGTTACTCAAGCCGAGGGGAGACCCAGTACTTC.